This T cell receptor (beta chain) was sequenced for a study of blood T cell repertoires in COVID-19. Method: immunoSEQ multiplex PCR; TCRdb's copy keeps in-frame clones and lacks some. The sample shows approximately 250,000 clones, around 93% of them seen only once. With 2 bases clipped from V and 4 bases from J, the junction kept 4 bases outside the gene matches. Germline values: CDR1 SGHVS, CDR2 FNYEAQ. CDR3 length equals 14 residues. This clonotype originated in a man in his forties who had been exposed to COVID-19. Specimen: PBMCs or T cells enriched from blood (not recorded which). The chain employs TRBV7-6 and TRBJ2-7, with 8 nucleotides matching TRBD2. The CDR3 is CASSLSGSGYEQYF. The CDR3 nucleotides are TGTGCCAGCAGCTTAAGCGGGAGTGGGTACGAGCAGTACTTC. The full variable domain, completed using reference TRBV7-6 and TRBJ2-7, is GAGVSQSPRYKVTKRGQDVALRCDPISGHVSLYWYRQALGQGPEFLTYFNYEAQQDKSGLPNDRFSAERPEGSISTLTIQRTEQRDSAMYRCASSLSGSGYEQYFGPGTRLTVT.